The rows below give T cell receptor beta chains drawn from one sample of a study of blood T cell repertoires in COVID-19. Repertoires were generated with immunoSEQ multiplex PCR, while TCRdb's copy carries only in-frame clones and drops some. The table shows around 190,000 clones, with approximately 85% occurring only once. Sequencing input: PBMCs or T cells enriched from blood (not recorded which). The receptors come from a man aged 35-49 years with acute COVID-19. CDR3s include the opening cysteine and the closing phenylalanine or tryptophan.

v_gene	CDR3aa
TRBV4-1	CASSQDRRSAAHEQYF
TRBV11-2	CASSLGLAGSGQETQYF
TRBV7-3	CASSLLTSGYTGELFF
TRBV5-1	CASSLKAGNTGELFF
TRBV2	CASTEGNQPQHF
TRBV27	CASRQGRLQETQYF
TRBV28	CASRKTRGSPLHF
TRBV28	CASSDFPVAYEQYF
TRBV25-1	CASNQGALSTYEQYF
TRBV27	CASQNSAGVDTGELFF
TRBV30	CAWSKSGLYTDTQYF
TRBV12-3/TRBV12-4	CASSLGTADGYTF
TRBV7-9	CASSRPGLAGPSSYNEQFF
TRBV28	CASSSGGTSGANVLTF
TRBV10-3	CANAPGTLGELFF
TRBV6-5	CASSYSGANSGSPLHF
TRBV29-1	CSARTYDSRARGDEQFF
TRBV28	CASSLWLAGGTGELFF
TRBV2	CASSPYYEQYF
TRBV19	CASSLLDRETDTQYF
TRBV19	CASRSGSGTDTQYF
TRBV7-8	CASSFGSYNSPLHF
TRBV28	CATRRGEYNEQFF
TRBV5-6	CASSPAGVMETQYF
TRBV5-4	CASGGAGVMAEQYF
TRBV7-2	CASSSSGVMNTEAFF
TRBV25-1	CASSASQGVWAEAFF
TRBV1	CTSSQEGTSGRESSYNEQFF
TRBV6-1	CASSAQGAQSRSEAFF
TRBV9	CASSVEAEDYEQYF
TRBV9	CASSVAPSGRGETQYF
TRBV30	CAWSKRAGYEQYF
TRBV5-1	CASSLVGGDTGEPFF
TRBV19	CASSMVMRNEKLFF
TRBV6-6	CASSYGDREYGYTF
TRBV4-3	CASSPKREGLDTQYF
TRBV19	CASSFSRGANEKLFF
TRBV9	CASSAQDRYQETQYF
TRBV27	CASQRDGRLEDTQYF
TRBV15	CATSPQGLGNQPQHF
TRBV9	CASSVGSENEQFF
TRBV19	CASRNPGGVRTGELFF
TRBV4-1	CASRVETGGRAIQYF
TRBV29-1	CSVASGSRSDTQYF
TRBV12-3/TRBV12-4	CASSPTANTEAFF
TRBV7-3	CASSPTREPGELFF